A selection of T cell receptor beta chains follows, all from one sample in a study of cytomegalovirus exposure and HLA in healthy donors. Sequencing was performed with immunoSEQ multiplex PCR; in TCRdb, only in-frame clones are kept and a portion is missing. The data show 120,000 to 150,000 clones, about three quarters seen once. Sequenced input: PBMCs. The origin of the receptors is a woman in her 30s in good health and CMV-seronegative. Both conserved end residues are trimmed from each CDR3.

len | j_gene | v_gene | CDR3aa
13 | TRBJ2-1 | TRBV6-6 | ASSDSGGPYNEQF
12 | TRBJ1-1 | TRBV28 | ASRAGYGSTEAF
12 | TRBJ1-2 | TRBV5-8 | ASSLRTVIYGYT
13 | TRBJ1-1 | TRBV14 | ASSPGPGWYTEAF
13 | TRBJ2-5 | TRBV5-4 | ASSLAGQGEETQY
15 | TRBJ2-1 | TRBV27 | ASSSGWEGPPYNEQF
17 | TRBJ2-1 | TRBV4-1 | ASSQLGLAFTRSYNEQF
12 | TRBJ1-3 | TRBV30 | AWINSYSGNTIY
12 | TRBJ2-1 | TRBV29-1 | SARQQTGYNEQF
11 | TRBJ1-5 | TRBV6-6 | ASSTQGGQPQH
12 | TRBJ1-1 | TRBV28 | ASERQGLNVEAF
12 | TRBJ2-7 | TRBV6-5 | ASSYSGGVYEQY
10 | TRBJ2-7 | TRBV28 | ASSPDRLFQY
13 | TRBJ1-2 | TRBV14 | ASSQVLGRLTGYT
14 | TRBJ2-1 | TRBV6-1 | ASSDLGQDFYNEQF
12 | TRBJ2-3 | TRBV5-4 | ASSLEAGADTQY
10 | TRBJ1-1 | TRBV28 | ASSWGRTAAF
13 | NA | TRBV6-1 | ATVKGDSEAYEQY
14 | TRBJ1-1 | TRBV16 | ASSPRGQGARTEAF
13 | TRBJ1-1 | TRBV6-5 | ASSYGDRADTEAF
9 | TRBJ1-1 | TRBV19 | ASSMSGGAF
11 | TRBJ2-7 | TRBV18 | ASSRQGRDEQY
14 | TRBJ2-4 | TRBV18 | ASSPPRGVAKNIQY
11 | TRBJ1-5 | TRBV2 | ASRDSENQPQH
10 | TRBJ1-2 | TRBV28 | ASSLGGYGYT
13 | TRBJ2-1 | TRBV27 | ASSEQGFSYNEQF
14 | TRBJ1-6 | TRBV5-6 | ASSLGQPWANSPLH
13 | TRBJ2-1 | TRBV11-2 | ASSLNDWTYNEQF
14 | TRBJ1-2 | TRBV5-4 | ASSSLRTGEDYGYT
15 | TRBJ2-5 | TRBV4-1 | ASSQDIEQGWSETQY
12 | TRBJ1-1 | TRBV28 | ASSLRQGFTEAF
13 | TRBJ2-1 | TRBV18 | ASSLDRVPYNEQF
16 | TRBJ1-5 | TRBV7-2 | ASSVSGWTGMENQPQH
13 | TRBJ1-2 | TRBV10-3 | ATGTGQLITIPLT
15 | TRBJ2-1 | TRBV4-1 | ASSPGLAGGLRNEQF
12 | TRBJ1-1 | TRBV7-9 | ASSLEGGGTEAF
12 | TRBJ1-3 | TRBV28 | ASLRWTGGNTIY
14 | TRBJ2-2 | TRBV2 | ASSEGLAGFTGELF
13 | TRBJ1-1 | TRBV2 | ASSNGQARNTEAF
10 | TRBJ2-7 | TRBV19 | ASVGQGNEQY
13 | TRBJ2-1 | TRBV5-1 | ASSLITGGHNEQF
12 | TRBJ1-6 | TRBV11-2 | ASSLRQGDSPLH
15 | TRBJ1-6 | TRBV10-3 | AISESSGEGAHSPLH
12 | TRBJ2-5 | TRBV11-2 | ASSLLGAPAAQY
13 | TRBJ1-6 | TRBV4-1 | ASSQDGQGNSPLH
12 | TRBJ2-3 | TRBV18 | ASSPRDRANTQY
13 | TRBJ2-3 | TRBV7-3 | ASSPSSGNTDTQY
15 | TRBJ2-3 | TRBV2 | ASSYGGVPGSTDTQY
12 | TRBJ1-2 | TRBV7-2 | ASSTQQGGYGYT
14 | TRBJ2-1 | TRBV6-6 | ASTRVRSGRGGEQF
13 | TRBJ1-6 | TRBV4-2 | ASSQEGAANSPLH
13 | TRBJ2-1 | TRBV6-1 | ASSEAQAGHNEQF
13 | TRBJ2-5 | TRBV28 | ASSLGQGVVGTQY
11 | TRBJ2-2 | TRBV6-4 | ASSDTGGGELF
12 | TRBJ1-1 | TRBV5-4 | ASSLVARATEAF
13 | TRBJ1-5 | TRBV6-5 | ASRRDRGLGQPQH